The next 24 T cell receptor beta chains were all read from a single sample in a study of blood T cell repertoires in COVID-19. Clones were sequenced by immunoSEQ multiplex PCR, and TCRdb holds only the in-frame ones, with some missing. This sample carries 250,000 to 400,000 clones, about nine tenths of them seen once, and the ten largest clones take 1%. Sequenced sample: peripheral blood. The receptors come from a man aged 50 to 60 with active or convalescent COVID-19.

V and J are TRBV19 and TRBJ1-4; D gene unclear. Per the germline V gene, CDR1 is LNHDA and CDR2 is SQIVND (reference sequence). Trimming shortened V by 7 bases and J by 5 bases, and 17 bases separated the two germline ends. This CDR3 comprises 15 residues. This CDR3 is CASTLADWKNEKLFF. CDR3 nucleotides: TGTGCCAGTACTTTGGCGGACTGGAAGAATGAAAAACTGTTTTTT.

This chain joins TRBV10-3 and TRBJ2-2, with 7 bases fitting TRBD1. CDR3 size: 13 residues. The trim removed 10 bases at V and 1 base at J, leaving 3 bases unmatched. Germline CDR1 and CDR2: ENHRY and SYGVKD. This CDR3 reads CATGTENTGELFF. The CDR3, as DNA: TGTGCCACCGGGACAGAGAACACCGGGGAGCTGTTTTTT.

The rearrangement links TRBV6-4 to TRBJ2-1, with a weak D call TRBD2 (5 bases). Germline V CDR1 and CDR2: MRHNA, SNTAGT. V was shortened by 4 bases and J by 5 bases, with 15 bases between the two germline ends. CDR3 length: 15 amino acids. For the CDR3, the DNA is TGTGCCAGCAGTGCGGCGGGCTTGACTAACAATGAGCAGTTCTTC. Translated: CASSAAGLTNNEQFF.

The CDR3, as DNA: TGTGCCAGCAGCCTGGTGGGACTAGCGGGATCAGATACGCAGTATTTT. It translates to CASSLVGLAGSDTQYF. The J gene is TRBJ2-3, the V gene TRBV28, with 13 bases fitting TRBD2. The ends lost 6 bases at V and 4 bases at J; junction bases unmatched: 7. Per the germline V gene, CDR1 is MDHEN and CDR2 is SYDVKM. This CDR3 is 16 amino acids long. Full variable domain (missing parts from reference TRBV28 and TRBJ2-3): DVKVTQSSRYLVKRTGEKVFLECVQDMDHENMFWYRQDPGLGLRLIYFSYDVKMKEKGDIPEGYSVSREKKERFSLILESASTNQTSMYLCASSLVGLAGSDTQYFGPGTRLTVL.

J is TRBJ2-3 and V is TRBV5-1; 10 nucleotides align to TRBD1. V lost 4 bases, J lost 1 base, and 6 bases stayed unmatched. The CDR3 is 16 residues long. The V gene's germline CDR1 is SGHRS and CDR2 YFSETQ. In nucleotides, the CDR3 is TGCGCCAGCAGCGGAGACAGGGGGCTTGGCACAGATACGCAGTATTTT. Translating it yields CASSGDRGLGTDTQYF. The full variable domain, its missing parts supplied by reference TRBV5-1 and TRBJ2-3, is KAGVTQTPRYLIKTRGQQVTLSCSPISGHRSVSWYQQTPGQGLQFLFEYFSETQRNKGNFPGRFSGRQFSNSRSEMNVSTLELGDSALYLCASSGDRGLGTDTQYFGPGTRLTVL.

V gene TRBV5-5 combines with J gene TRBJ1-4, with a possible D match to TRBD1 (5 bases). Per germline, CDR1 SGHKS and CDR2 YYEKEE (reference sequence). The CDR3 has 15 amino acids. Trimming cost V 4 bases and J 5 bases, with 15 bases left between them. The CDR3 DNA is TGTGCCAGCAGCCTTTCTACGGGGGAGAATGAAAAACTGTTTTTT. This translates into CASSLSTGENEKLFF.

The V and J genes are TRBV15 and TRBJ1-1, with unresolved D. The CDR3 loop spans 13 amino acids. Germline CDR1 is LNHNV and CDR2 is YYDKDF (reference sequence). The V and J ends lost 2 bases and 2 bases respectively, with 6 bases between them. CDR3 amino acids: CATSRPLNTEAFF. CDR3 nucleotides: TGTGCCACCAGCAGACCCCTTAACACTGAAGCTTTCTTT.

The J gene is TRBJ1-2, the V gene TRBV15, with a possible D match to TRBD1 (6 bases). CDR3 size: 14 residues. V was cut by 1 base and J by 8 bases, with 14 bases left in between. Looked up from germline, CDR1 is LNHNV and CDR2 is YYDKDF (reference sequence). CDR3 sequence (DNA): TGTGCCACCAGCAGAGGTCCGTCGGGGGGCGGCTACACCTTC. Its translation is CATSRGPSGGGYTF. The complete variable domain, with remaining parts taken from reference TRBV15 and TRBJ1-2, reads DAMVIQNPRYQVTQFGKPVTLSCSQTLNHNVMYWYQQKSSQAPKLLFHYYDKDFNNEADTPDNFQSRRPNTSFCFLDIRSPGLGDTAMYLCATSRGPSGGGYTFGSGTRLTVV.

This chain connects TRBV12-3 or TRBV12-4 to TRBJ1-1; 8 bases line up with TRBD1. V lost 6 bases, J lost 5 bases, and 5 bases stayed unmatched. The length of the CDR3 is 13 residues. Here the CDR3 reads CASSDRGDTEAFF. The CDR3 DNA reads TGTGCCAGCAGCGACAGGGGTGATACTGAAGCTTTCTTT.

V is TRBV21-1 and J is TRBJ2-7; TRBD2, the table's D call, was not compared with the DNA. TRBV21-1 is annotated as a pseudogene. This CDR3 comprises 13 residues. In DNA form, the CDR3 reads TGTGCCAGCAGCCCCCGGCGGGGCTACGAGCAGTACTTC. As protein: CASSPRRGYEQYF.

This clone was observed a few times. This chain links TRBV5-1 with TRBJ2-1, with 10 bases matching TRBD2. CDR3 length: 15 residues. Germline V CDR1 and CDR2: SGHRS, YFSETQ. V lost 1 base and J lost 8; bases outside the gene matches: 6. This CDR3 is CASSLNLAGVHEQFF. CDR3 nucleotide sequence: TGCGCCAGCAGCTTGAATCTAGCGGGAGTTCATGAGCAGTTCTTC.

The rearrangement joins TRBV6-5 to TRBJ1-2, with TRBD1 matching 10 bases. The CDR3 has 15 residues. Germline-derived CDR1 and CDR2 are MNHEY and SVGAGI. V dropped 6 bases and J dropped 3; count of bases not matched to a gene: 7. CDR3 region: CASRRGQGFYYGYTF. The CDR3 bases are TGTGCCAGCAGACGGGGACAGGGGTTCTACTATGGCTACACCTTC.

The chain employs TRBV7-9 and TRBJ2-7; TRBD2 agrees at 7 bases. Germline V gene lookup returns CDR1 SEHNR and CDR2 FQNEAQ (reference sequence). V shed 0 bases and J 4 bases; nucleotides not matched to a gene: 9. The CDR3 totals 16 residues. DNA of the CDR3: TGTGCCAGCAGCTTAGCGGCAGGGAGGGGAGGTTACGAGCAGTACTTC. Translating gives CASSLAAGRGGYEQYF.

Notes on this clone: Additional DNA sequences in this sample encode the identical CDR3. The chain has TRBV18 and TRBJ1-1, with TRBD1 as a possible D gene (6 bases). Germline CDR1 KGHSH, CDR2 LQKENI. This CDR3 has 14 amino acids. Trimming removed 2 bases from V and 5 bases from J, with 12 bases in between. The CDR3 spells CASSPGRGGTEAFF. Here the CDR3 DNA reads TGTGCCAGCTCACCAGGCAGGGGCGGTACTGAAGCTTTCTTT.

The chain is built from TRBV5-4 and TRBJ2-1, with 10 bases identical to TRBD1. Germline V gene sequence: CDR1 SGHNT, CDR2 YYREEE (reference sequence). This CDR3 contains 16 residues. The ends lost 7 bases at V and 3 bases at J; junction bases unmatched: 10. Here the CDR3 reads CASRRTGGRFYNEQFF. DNA of the CDR3: TGTGCCAGCCGACGGACAGGGGGTCGCTTCTACAATGAGCAGTTCTTC.

V usage is TRBV5-1 and J usage is TRBJ1-2; 11 nucleotides match TRBD1. Unmatched junction bases numbered 18, after V lost 4 bases and J lost 7 bases. CDR1 and CDR2 from the germline V gene are SGHRS and YFSETQ. This CDR3 spans 18 amino acids. In nucleotides, the CDR3 is TGCGCCAGCAGCAAAAACGGACAGGGGGCGGCCTTATCCACTGGCTACACCTTC. Amino acid sequence: CASSKNGQGAALSTGYTF.

This chain links TRBV28 with TRBJ2-4; 12 positions match TRBD2. Germline V gene sequence: CDR1 MDHEN, CDR2 SYDVKM. Losses at the gene ends were 2 bases for V and 8 bases for J; bases not matched to a gene: 7. The CDR3 totals 16 residues. CDR3 DNA: TGTGCCAGCAGTTTACCCCCGACTAGCGGGAGAGACATTCAGTACTTC. Translated: CASSLPPTSGRDIQYF.

V and J are TRBV4-3 and TRBJ1-2; D remains unclear. The CDR3 loop spans 12 amino acids. Germline values: CDR1 LGHNA, CDR2 YSLEER. V lost 5 bases, J lost 2 bases, and 6 bases lay in between. CDR3 DNA: TGCGCCAGCAGCGGGCAGAACTATGGCTACACCTTC. As protein: CASSGQNYGYTF.

The J gene is TRBJ2-5, the V gene TRBV19; a possible D gene is TRBD2 (7 bases). CDR3 length: 15 amino acids. From germline, CDR1 is LNHDA and CDR2 SQIVND (reference sequence). Deletions cut 3 bases from V and 2 bases from J, with 13 bases between. CDR3 coding DNA: TGTGCCAGTAGTATCGCGGGGGCGGGACAAGAGACCCAGTACTTC. This encodes CASSIAGAGQETQYF. Full variable domain (remainder filled in from reference TRBV19 and TRBJ2-5): DGGITQSPKYLFRKEGQNVTLSCEQNLNHDAMYWYRQDPGQGLRLIYYSQIVNDFQKGDIAEGYSVSREKKESFPLTVTSAQKNPTAFYLCASSIAGAGQETQYFGPGTRLLVL.

The J gene is TRBJ2-1, the V gene TRBV7-9; perhaps TRBD1 as D (5 bases). Germline-derived CDR1 and CDR2 are SEHNR and FQNEAQ (reference sequence). Deletions cut 1 base from V and 12 bases from J, with 10 bases between. The CDR3 loop spans 12 amino acids. The CDR3 nucleotides are TGTGCCAGCAGCTTAGAGGGGCTAGGGCAGTTCTTC. It translates to CASSLEGLGQFF.

The chain joins TRBV20-1 to TRBJ2-5; D may be TRBD2 (5 bases). This CDR3 region has 10 residues. CDR1 DFQATT and CDR2 SNEGSKA come from the germline V gene (reference sequence). Trimming removed 7 bases at V and 5 bases at J, with 8 bases between. Here the CDR3 reads CSVLAETQYF. The CDR3 nucleotides read TGCAGTGTCTTAGCGGAGACCCAGTACTTC.

The CDR3 DNA reads as TGTGCCATCAAGCGGGACCCGAACACTGAAGCTTTCTTT. As protein: CAIKRDPNTEAFF. The V gene is TRBV10-3, the J gene TRBJ1-1; tentative D call: TRBD1 (5 bases). Trimming removed 7 bases from V and 1 base from J, with 10 bases in between. The germline CDR1 and CDR2 sequences are ENHRY and SYGVKD. This CDR3 is 13 amino acids long.

The V gene is TRBV6-5, the J gene TRBJ1-1, with 9 bases fitting TRBD1. Germline V lookup: CDR1 MNHEY, CDR2 SVGAGI. This CDR3 has 14 residues. Trimming cost V 7 bases and J 2 bases; bases outside gene matches: 5. The chain's CDR3 is CASKWDRVNTEAFF. CDR3 sequence (DNA): TGTGCCAGCAAGTGGGACAGGGTTAACACTGAAGCTTTCTTT.

The V call is TRBV6-5, the J call TRBJ1-6; the D gene is possibly TRBD1 (5 bases). The germline V gene encodes CDR1 MNHEY and CDR2 SVGAGI. The CDR3 loop spans 14 amino acids. Trimming shortened V by 5 bases and J by 7 bases, and 12 bases separated the two germline ends. Here the CDR3 DNA reads TGTGCCAGCAGTCCAGTCGACAGAAATTCACCCCTCCACTTT. Amino acids: CASSPVDRNSPLHF.